Below are 24 T cell receptor beta chains sequenced from a single sample in a study of blood T cells in healthy people across ages. The second PCR ran roughly 7 to 11 cycles with a sample-barcoded 5' primer and J-beta primers. TCRdb recomputed calls from the 5' RACE reads with MiXCR, one row per CDR3 protein. In the table there are 850,000 to 1,000,000 distinct CDR3 sequences, 40% to 60% of which are singletons. The sample was blood. The source of these receptors is a man aged 25 to 45 in good health.

The chain links TRBV3-1 to TRBJ2-1; 10 bases fit TRBD2. This CDR3 region has 15 residues. CDR1 is LGHDT, CDR2 YNNKEL, per germline (reference sequence). V lost 4 bases and J lost 6; bases outside the gene matches: 6. The CDR3 region has the DNA TGTGCCAGCAGCCGCACTAGCGGGGATGGCAATGAGCAGTTCTTC. Amino acid sequence: CASSRTSGDGNEQFF.

The J gene is TRBJ1-6, the V gene TRBV20-1; D is ambiguous. The CDR3 totals 17 residues. Germline V CDR1 and CDR2: DFQATT, SNEGSKA (reference sequence). V was pared by 1 base and J by 6 bases, with 19 bases between. The CDR3 sequence is CSARALGESRGNSPLHF. The CDR3 region has the DNA TGCAGTGCTAGAGCCCTCGGGGAGTCCCGAGGTAATTCACCCCTCCACTTT.

The chain couples TRBV29-1 to TRBJ1-1, with D possibly being TRBD1 (6 bases). Looked up from germline, CDR1 is SQVTM and CDR2 is ANQGSEA. The V gene lost 8 bases and the J gene lost 8 bases, with 15 bases spanning the gap. The CDR3 covers 11 residues. This CDR3 reads CSTRTGTEAFF. The CDR3 nucleotides read TGCAGCACCAGAACAGGGACGGAAGCTTTCTTT.

This clonotype came up a few times. The V gene is TRBV5-1, the J gene TRBJ1-1; 7 bases are a match to TRBD1. The ends lost 5 bases at V and 5 bases at J; junction bases unmatched: 9. Per the germline V gene, CDR1 is SGHRS and CDR2 is YFSETQ. CDR3 length: 14 residues. The CDR3 loop reads CASRTTGIGTEAFF. The CDR3 DNA is TGCGCCAGCAGGACGACAGGGATTGGGACTGAAGCTTTCTTT.

This clonotype appeared once. This chain connects TRBV5-1 to TRBJ1-4, with D maybe TRBD1 (6 bases). The CDR3 has 15 amino acids. Trimming pared 4 bases from V and 4 bases from J, leaving 14 bases between. The germline V gene encodes CDR1 SGHRS and CDR2 YFSETQ. The CDR3 sequence is CASSGRSGDNEKLFF. Written as DNA, the CDR3 is TGCGCCAGCAGCGGGAGGTCAGGGGATAATGAAAAACTGTTTTTT.

This clonotype appeared a single time. J is TRBJ2-7 and V is TRBV7-9, with D tentatively TRBD2 (7 bases). CDR3 size: 15 residues. With 1 base removed from V and 1 base from J, the gap between germline ends came to 11 bases. Per germline, CDR1 SEHNR and CDR2 FQNEAQ (reference sequence). The CDR3 spells CASSLGRGRSYEQYF. The CDR3 DNA is TGTGCCAGCAGCTTAGGGCGGGGGCGATCCTACGAGCAGTACTTC.

The chain couples TRBV7-9 to TRBJ2-7, with 7 bases matching TRBD2. Germline CDR1 reads SEHNR; CDR2 reads FQNEAQ (reference sequence). V was pared by 5 bases and J by 0 bases, with 10 bases of the junction left unmatched. CDR3 length equals 16 residues. CDR3 residues: CASSPGSSGFSYEQYF. DNA of the CDR3: TGTGCCAGCAGCCCTGGGAGTAGCGGGTTCTCCTACGAGCAGTACTTC.

This clonotype came up a few times. J is TRBJ2-5 and V is TRBV29-1, with D perhaps TRBD2 (6 bases). Looked up from germline, CDR1 is SQVTM and CDR2 is ANQGSEA. V dropped 5 bases and J dropped 4 bases, with 17 bases sitting between them. The CDR3 runs 14 residues. In DNA, the CDR3 is TGCAGCGTTCCCCCGATAGGGAGGTCAGAGACCCAGTACTTC. This translates into CSVPPIGRSETQYF. Full variable domain (remainder filled in from reference TRBV29-1 and TRBJ2-5): SAVISQKPSRDICQRGTSLTIQCQVDSQVTMMFWYRQQPGQSLTLIATANQGSEATYESGFVIDKFPISRPNLTFSTLTVSNMSPEDSSIYLCSVPPIGRSETQYFGPGTRLLVL.

The V gene is TRBV7-2, the J gene TRBJ2-1; a possible D gene is TRBD2 (6 bases). CDR1 SGHTA and CDR2 FQGNSA come from the germline V gene. This CDR3 contains 17 residues. V shed 1 base and J shed 6 bases, with 19 bases lying between them. Here the CDR3 reads CASSLVGGVGRGNEQFF. The CDR3 DNA is TGTGCCAGCAGCTTAGTAGGAGGGGTTGGTAGGGGCAATGAGCAGTTCTTC.

The V gene is TRBV20-1, the J gene TRBJ1-1, with D hard to call. Trimming left V 6 bases short and J 1 base short, with 15 bases between. CDR1 is DFQATT, CDR2 SNEGSKA, per germline (reference sequence). This CDR3 region has 14 residues. CDR3 nucleotides: TGCAGTGCGATCGGAGTGGAGAGGAACACTGAAGCTTTCTTT. This encodes CSAIGVERNTEAFF.

Details on this clonotype: Germline is not matched at one junction end, which may reflect a read error. The V and J genes are TRBV4-2 and TRBJ2-5; TRBD1 is a possible D gene (6 bases). Germline V gives CDR1 LGHNA, CDR2 YNFKEQ. This CDR3 region has 16 residues. CDR3 residues: CAGSQDGGTRPETQYF. The CDR3 DNA follows: TGTGCCGGCAGCCAAGATGGGGGCACGCGTCCAGAGACCCAGTACTTC.

A note on this clonotype: One junction end does not reproduce the germline sequence, and a read error may be involved. The J gene is TRBJ1-2, the V gene TRBV6-5, with a tentative D call TRBD1 (5 bases). This CDR3 contains 12 residues. CDR1 is MNHEY and CDR2 is SVGAGI in the germline V gene. The CDR3 region has the DNA TGTACCAGCAGTTACGCAGGGTACGGCTACACCTTC. It encodes CTSSYAGYGYTF.

This clonotype was seen at least ten times. V usage is TRBV29-1 and J usage is TRBJ2-7; D gene unclear. This CDR3 is built from 12 residues. Per germline, CDR1 SQVTM and CDR2 ANQGSEA. V lost 2 bases and J lost 1, with 6 bases in between. Here the CDR3 DNA reads TGCAGCGTTGAAACGGAGTCCTACGAGCAGTACTTC. This gives the protein CSVETESYEQYF.

The chain links TRBV27 to TRBJ2-1, with D hard to call. The CDR3 covers 15 residues. Per germline, CDR1 MNHEY and CDR2 SMNVEV (reference sequence). V lost 4 bases to trimming and J lost 8 bases, with 18 bases between them. The CDR3 nucleotides are TGTGCCAGCAGTTCCGACCCAGCAGGTGGACATGAGCAGTTCTTC. It codes for CASSSDPAGGHEQFF.

This clonotype showed up just a few times. This rearrangement joins TRBV29-1 to TRBJ2-3; a possible D gene is TRBD2 (7 bases). V shed 8 bases and J shed 4 bases, with 19 bases lying between them. The CDR3 length is 14 residues. In germline, CDR1 is SQVTM, CDR2 ANQGSEA. The CDR3 bases are TGCAGCCTAAAGGTGGGGGGGCCGGCAGATACGCAGTATTTT. The encoded protein is CSLKVGGPADTQYF.

As regards this clonotype: A much larger clonotype is one base distant, so this may be a read error. The rearrangement links TRBV27 to TRBJ2-7; TRBD1 matches at 9 bases. Germline values: CDR1 MNHEY, CDR2 SMNVEV (reference sequence). The CDR3 covers 14 residues. V dropped 3 bases and J dropped 3; count of bases not matched to a gene: 3. DNA for the CDR3: TGTGCCAGCAGTTTCCTGGACAGGGGCTACGAGCAGTACTTC. Translated: CASSFLDRGYEQYF.

The table lists this clonotype with a few counts. The rearrangement links TRBV7-9 to TRBJ2-3; D is uncertain. V lost 4 bases and J lost 5, with 7 bases in between. Germline CDR1 SEHNR, CDR2 FQNEAQ (reference sequence). This CDR3 is built from 12 residues. Written as DNA, the CDR3 is TGTGCCAGCAGCTCTGGGCAAGATACGCAGTATTTT. Amino acid sequence: CASSSGQDTQYF.

This rearrangement joins TRBV6-1 to TRBJ2-4; 9 positions match TRBD1. The J call is doubtful: the DNA matches TRBJ2-7 better. From germline, CDR1 is MNHNS and CDR2 SASEGT. The CDR3 contains 16 residues. The CDR3 nucleotides read TGTGCCAGCAGTGAAGCGACCTCGGGACAGGGCTACGAGCAGTACTTC. Translation gives CASSEATSGQGYEQYF.

This clonotype occurred a few times. The V call is TRBV4-3, the J call TRBJ2-3; 10 nucleotides align to TRBD2. Germline V gene data show CDR1 as LGHNA and CDR2 as YSLEER. V dropped 2 bases and J dropped 0; count of bases not matched to a gene: 11. The CDR3 extends over 19 amino acids. CDR3 sequence: CASSQQPVLAGASTDTQYF. DNA of the CDR3: TGCGCCAGCAGCCAACAGCCTGTTCTAGCGGGGGCTAGCACAGATACGCAGTATTTT.

The genes are TRBV28 and TRBJ1-2; possibly TRBD1 for D (6 bases). Between the trimmed V and J ends, which lost 9 bases and 7 bases, there was a span of 15 bases. The CDR3 runs to 12 residues. The germline gives CDR1 MDHEN, CDR2 SYDVKM. CDR3 loop: CASGRGQIGYTF. As DNA, the CDR3 is TGTGCCAGTGGACGGGGACAAATTGGCTACACCTTC.

V usage is TRBV6-6 and J usage is TRBJ2-4; D call uncertain. Matching the DNA end better, TRBJ2-7 makes the J call doubtful. Germline CDR1 is MNHNY and CDR2 is SVGAGI (reference sequence). There are 12 residues in the CDR3. The CDR3 coding sequence is TGTGCCAGCAGTTACGAGAACTACGAGCAGTACTTC. It encodes CASSYENYEQYF.

In regard to this clonotype: One end of the junction does not line up with germline, which may come from a read error. This chain joins TRBV2 and TRBJ1-5; D is undetermined. This CDR3 comprises 13 residues. Germline V CDR1 and CDR2: SNHLY, FYNNEI. The CDR3 DNA reads as TGTGCCAGCAGAGGAATTAGCAGTCAGCCCCAGCATTTT. This gives the protein CASRGISSQPQHF.

The V call is TRBV29-1, the J call TRBJ1-4; tentative D call: TRBD1 (5 bases). The germline V gene has CDR1 SQVTM and CDR2 ANQGSEA. The CDR3 is 14 amino acids. V lost 0 bases, J lost 6 bases, and 11 bases lay in between. Written as DNA, the CDR3 is TGCAGCGTTGAAGAGGCGGAGGGGCATGAAAAACTGTTTTTT. Its protein product is CSVEEAEGHEKLFF.

The DNA for the CDR3 is TGTGCCAGCAGTTTAAGGGCTGACTCCAACACCGGGGAGCTGTTTTTT. Its protein is CASSLRADSNTGELFF. The chain has TRBV27 and TRBJ2-2; D remains unclear. This CDR3 spans 16 amino acids. Germline lookup yields CDR1 MNHEY and CDR2 SMNVEV (reference sequence). V lost 2 bases and J lost 2, with 12 bases in between.